Below, one T cell receptor (beta chain) is given with its context. Unmatched junction bases numbered 4, after V lost 0 bases and J lost 6 bases. This CDR3 comprises 15 residues. Germline CDR1 and CDR2: SGHRS and YFSETQ. This sample is drawn from a study of blood T cell repertoires in COVID-19. Study information: Sites across the United States, Italy and Spain contributed samples from acute and convalescent COVID-19.

Produced via immunoSEQ multiplex PCR; TCRdb's table is partial and in-frame only. Of about 220,000 clones listed, 65% to 90% are singletons. Sequencing input: peripheral blood. This TCR was recovered from a human donor in a cohort sampled during active COVID-19. The chain employs TRBV5-1 and TRBJ2-7; 12 nucleotides align to TRBD2. The CDR3 DNA reads TGCGCCAGCAGCTTGGAGGGGACTAGCGGGTTCGAGCAGTACTTC. It is translated as CASSLEGTSGFEQYF.